This T cell receptor (beta chain) came from a study of cytomegalovirus exposure and HLA in healthy donors. Study results and caveats: Donor immune exposure was known only as CMV serostatus. Highly shared variants forming one cluster were likely a sequencing artifact.

J gave up 6 bases and V 4 bases, and 10 bases lay outside the gene matches. Germline-derived CDR1 and CDR2 are MNHEY and SMNVEV (reference sequence). CDR3 length: 17 amino acids. Turning to this clone: Antigen unknown.

Use of 60 Vbeta and 13 Jbeta primers characterized the PCR. This table comes from immunoSEQ multiplex PCR, and its TCRdb copy is limited to in-frame clones, with some not included. The sample includes about 140,000 clones. The chain employs TRBV27 and TRBJ2-1, with TRBD2 matching over 12 bases. The clonotype comes from a male donor in good health and CMV-seronegative. The sample consisted of PBMCs. The CDR3 DNA reads TGTGCCAGCAGTTCCCCGGCTAGCGGGGGGGCCCGCAATGAGCAGTTCTTC. Translated: CASSSPASGGARNEQFF.